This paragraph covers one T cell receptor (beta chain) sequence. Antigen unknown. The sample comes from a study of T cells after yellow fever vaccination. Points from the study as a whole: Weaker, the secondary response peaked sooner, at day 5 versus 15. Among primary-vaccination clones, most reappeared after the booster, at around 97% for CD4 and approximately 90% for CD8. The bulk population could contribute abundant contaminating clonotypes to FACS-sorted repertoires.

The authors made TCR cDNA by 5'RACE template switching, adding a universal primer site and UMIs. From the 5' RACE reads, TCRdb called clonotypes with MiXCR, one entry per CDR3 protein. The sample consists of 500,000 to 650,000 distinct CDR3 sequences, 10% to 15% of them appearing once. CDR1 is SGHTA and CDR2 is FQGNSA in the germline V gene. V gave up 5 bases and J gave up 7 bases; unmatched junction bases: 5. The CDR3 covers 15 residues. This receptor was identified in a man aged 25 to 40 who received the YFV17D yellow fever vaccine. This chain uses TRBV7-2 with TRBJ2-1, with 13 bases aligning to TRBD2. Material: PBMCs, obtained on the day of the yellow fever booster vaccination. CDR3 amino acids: CASSPRTSGRNEQFF. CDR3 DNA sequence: TGTGCCAGCAGCCCGCGGACTAGCGGGAGAAATGAGCAGTTCTTC.